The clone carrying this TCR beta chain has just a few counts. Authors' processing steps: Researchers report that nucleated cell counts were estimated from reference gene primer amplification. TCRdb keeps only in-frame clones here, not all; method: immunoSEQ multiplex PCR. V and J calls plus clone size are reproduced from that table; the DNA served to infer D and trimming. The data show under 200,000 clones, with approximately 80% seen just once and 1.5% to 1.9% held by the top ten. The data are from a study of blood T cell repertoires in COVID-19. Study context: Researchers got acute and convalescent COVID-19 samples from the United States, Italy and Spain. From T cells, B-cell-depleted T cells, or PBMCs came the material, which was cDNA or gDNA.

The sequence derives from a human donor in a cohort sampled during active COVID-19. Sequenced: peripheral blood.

CDR3 sequence (DNA): TGTGCCAGTAGTATAGGGCAGGGGGCTAATAATGAGCAGTTCTTC. This sequence encodes CASSIGQGANNEQFF. The chain uses TRBV19 and TRBJ2-1, with 8 nucleotides matching TRBD1. Germline V gene lookup returns CDR1 LNHDA and CDR2 SQIVND (reference sequence). The CDR3 sequence is 15 residues long. V gave up 1 base and J gave up 7 bases; unmatched junction bases: 6.